This passage covers 25 T cell receptor beta chains from one sample sequenced in a study of T cell repertoires in cytomegalovirus infection. TCRdb recomputed calls from the reads with MiXCR, one row per CDR3 protein. Among about 700,000 distinct CDR3 sequences, around a third were seen once, and the ten largest hold roughly 20%. The antigens for these receptors are not known. The sample in question was cultured PBMCs, obtained from culture after CMV antigen stimulation. These receptors all come from a human donor in good health (CMV status not recorded). Some clones in this sample may be carry-over from other donors' samples.

This clonotype was counted only a few times. J is TRBJ2-1 and V is TRBV19; 8 nucleotides agree with TRBD1. The junction had 17 bases not matched to a gene; V was cut back by 4 bases and J by 6 bases. The CDR3 extends over 18 amino acids. CDR1 and CDR2 (germline): LNHDA, SQIVND (reference sequence). CDR3 region: CASSSQGALRVSGNEQFF. The CDR3 region has the DNA TGTGCCAGTAGTAGCCAGGGGGCCCTAAGAGTCTCGGGCAATGAGCAGTTCTTC.

This clonotype was seen a few times. The chain has TRBV7-6 and TRBJ2-2; TRBD2 matches 14 bases. Unmatched junction bases numbered 3, after V lost 6 bases and J lost 6 bases. This CDR3 spans 15 amino acids. CDR1 SGHVS and CDR2 FNYEAQ come from the germline V gene. The CDR3 bases are TGTGCCAGCAGGCCGACTAGCGGGGGGGCCGGGGAGCTGTTTTTT. This sequence encodes CASRPTSGGAGELFF.

V gene TRBV5-1 combines with J gene TRBJ2-1, with D perhaps being TRBD1 or TRBD2 (5 bases each). Deletions cut 4 bases from V and 6 bases from J, with 17 bases between. Germline V gene sequence: CDR1 SGHRS, CDR2 YFSETQ. The CDR3 totals 15 residues. The CDR3 DNA reads TGCGCCAGCAGCAGGGACCCCAGAGGTCCCAATGAGCAGTTCTTC. This codes for CASSRDPRGPNEQFF.

The chain employs TRBV24-1 and TRBJ1-2, with D possibly TRBD1 on 6 matching bases. V was trimmed by 5 bases and J by 4 bases, leaving 13 bases between them. Germline-derived CDR1 and CDR2 are KGHDR and SFDVKD. The CDR3 covers 14 residues. The CDR3 loop is CATSVGGRSYGYTF. CDR3 sequence (DNA): TGTGCCACCAGTGTCGGGGGGCGAAGCTATGGCTACACCTTC.

This chain links TRBV10-3 with TRBJ1-1; D ambiguous. CDR3 length: 12 residues. Germline V gene lookup returns CDR1 ENHRY and CDR2 SYGVKD. V shed 1 base and J shed 7 bases, with 7 bases lying between them. Here the CDR3 DNA reads TGTGCCATCAGTGAGTTGAGTTATGAAGCTTTCTTT. Residues: CAISELSYEAFF.

The chain recombines TRBV12-3 or TRBV12-4 with TRBJ1-5; TRBD1 agrees at 9 bases. After removal of 6 bases from V and 2 bases from J, the junction contained 5 bases not matched to a gene. The CDR3 sequence is 15 residues long. CDR3 in DNA: TGTGCCAGCAGAGAACGGACAGGGGGCAATCAGCCCCAGCATTTT. Protein: CASRERTGGNQPQHF.

This clonotype was counted between two and nine times. This rearrangement joins TRBV28 to TRBJ2-3, with TRBD2 identical over 9 bases. Germline trimming cut 1 base from V and 2 bases from J; bases unmatched to any gene: 4. Germline CDR1 and CDR2: MDHEN and SYDVKM. The CDR3 covers 16 residues. The CDR3 region has the DNA TGTGCCAGCAGTTTATACGGCGGGGGGGCCACAGATACGCAGTATTTT. Translating it yields CASSLYGGGATDTQYF.

This chain links TRBV28 with TRBJ1-1; D unresolved. Germline CDR1 is MDHEN and CDR2 is SYDVKM. V lost 6 bases, J lost 0 bases, and 11 bases lay in between. The CDR3 sequence is 14 residues long. The CDR3 nucleotides read TGTGCCAGCAGCCGACTCAGGTTGAACACTGAAGCTTTCTTT. This sequence encodes CASSRLRLNTEAFF.

This clonotype was observed a few times. This chain connects TRBV27 to TRBJ2-5; possibly TRBD2 for D (6 bases). Germline loops: CDR1 MNHEY, CDR2 SMNVEV (reference sequence). The V and J ends lost 5 bases and 5 bases respectively, with 21 bases between them. This CDR3 has 16 amino acids. In nucleotides, the CDR3 is TGTGCCAGCAGTGCCAGCCGGACTATTTTGGGCGAGACCCAGTACTTC. This gives the protein CASSASRTILGETQYF.

This clonotype has a handful of counts. The chain links TRBV20-1 to TRBJ2-7; no firm D call. The V gene's germline CDR1 is DFQATT and CDR2 SNEGSKA (reference sequence). Deletions cut 4 bases from V and 3 bases from J, with 19 bases between. The CDR3 consists of 15 residues. Written as DNA, the CDR3 is TGCAGTGCTATGGATGCGGTTACCTCCTACTACGAGCAGTACTTC. It specifies CSAMDAVTSYYEQYF.

The chain employs TRBV4-1 and TRBJ2-3; 10 bases are a match to TRBD1. CDR3 length: 17 residues. Germline CDR1 MGHRA, CDR2 YSYEKL. Unmatched junction bases numbered 7, after V lost 0 bases and J lost 4 bases. The CDR3 protein is CASSQERQGAQADTQYF. Written as DNA, the CDR3 is TGCGCCAGCAGCCAAGAACGACAGGGGGCTCAGGCAGATACGCAGTATTTT.

To note about this clonotype: One end of the junction varies from germline; a read error may be responsible. The genes are TRBV5-3 and TRBJ1-1; no definite D call. TRBV5-3 counts as an open reading frame of uncertain function. The CDR3 is made up of 15 amino acids. CDR3 sequence: CASSLVPWMNTEAFF. The CDR3 bases are TGTGCCAGCAGCTTGGTCCCCTGGATGAACACTGAAGCTTTCTTT.

This chain uses TRBV5-1 with TRBJ2-5, with 10 positions matching TRBD1. V was clipped by 1 base and J by 4 bases; unmatched bases: 4. The length of the CDR3 is 15 residues. CDR1 SGHRS and CDR2 YFSETQ come from the germline V gene. The CDR3 nucleotides are TGCGCCAGCAGCTTGACGGGACAGGGGAGAGAGACCCAGTACTTC. Translating gives CASSLTGQGRETQYF.

This chain connects TRBV5-1 to TRBJ2-2; 11 bases match TRBD1. Trimming cost V 4 bases and J 5 bases; bases outside gene matches: 7. CDR3 length: 16 amino acids. Germline loops: CDR1 SGHRS, CDR2 YFSETQ. As DNA, the CDR3 is TGCGCCAGCAGCGACCCGGACAGGGGGCGGACCGGGGAGCTGTTTTTT. Translation: CASSDPDRGRTGELFF.

J is TRBJ2-7 and V is TRBV12-3 or TRBV12-4; tentatively, D is TRBD1 or TRBD2 (5 bases each). CDR3 length: 13 residues. V was pared by 5 bases and J by 4 bases, with 12 bases between. In DNA, the CDR3 is TGTGCCAGCAGTCGAATAGGGGAGTACGAGCAGTACTTC. It is translated as CASSRIGEYEQYF.

V is TRBV28 and J is TRBJ2-5; D perhaps matches TRBD1 (5 bases). Looked up from germline, CDR1 is MDHEN and CDR2 is SYDVKM. The CDR3 is made up of 12 amino acids. V lost 6 bases and J 5 bases, leaving 10 bases between the germline ends. CDR3 nucleotides: TGTGCCAGCAGGGGGCCGTTGGAGACCCAGTACTTC. Its translation is CASRGPLETQYF. Supplemented by reference TRBV28 and TRBJ2-5, the full variable domain reads DVKVTQSSRYLVKRTGEKVFLECVQDMDHENMFWYRQDPGLGLRLIYFSYDVKMKEKGDIPEGYSVSREKKERFSLILESASTNQTSMYLCASRGPLETQYFGPGTRLLVL.

The chain employs TRBV10-3 and TRBJ1-2; TRBD1 agrees at 8 bases. This CDR3 comprises 14 residues. The trim removed 4 bases at V and 8 bases at J, leaving 9 bases unmatched. In germline, CDR1 is ENHRY, CDR2 SYGVKD. In DNA, the CDR3 is TGTGCCATCAGTGGAGACAGGGGAATGAAAGGCTACACCTTC. Its protein is CAISGDRGMKGYTF.

CDR3 sequence reads: CASSLNRAYQYF. CDR3 DNA sequence: TGTGCCAGCAGCTTAAACAGAGCCTACCAGTACTTC. The chain employs TRBV7-4 and TRBJ2-5; D uncertain. Germline lookup yields CDR1 SGHVT and CDR2 SQSDAQ. The length of the CDR3 is 12 residues. The germline V and J ends were trimmed by 2 bases and 10 bases, with 11 bases remaining between them.

This clonotype was observed a handful of times. The chain couples TRBV7-6 to TRBJ1-1; a weak D match, TRBD1 (5 bases). The V end was cut by 5 bases, the J end by 4 bases, with 11 bases between. Germline values: CDR1 SGHVS, CDR2 FNYEAQ. This CDR3 contains 13 residues. This CDR3 reads CASSGLGGTEAFF. In nucleotides, the CDR3 is TGTGCCAGCAGCGGGCTGGGGGGCACTGAAGCTTTCTTT.

The chain is built from TRBV7-2 and TRBJ2-3, with D perhaps matching TRBD1 or TRBD2 (9 bases each). Trimming removed 7 bases at V and 0 bases at J, with 20 bases between. Germline CDR1 SGHTA, CDR2 FQGNSA. This CDR3 comprises 17 residues. CDR3 region: CASNRGPGLASTDTQYF. In nucleotides, the CDR3 is TGTGCCAGCAACAGGGGGCCCGGACTAGCGAGCACAGATACGCAGTATTTT.

Details on this clonotype: Given a much more abundant clone one base away, this may be a read error. The V gene is TRBV27, the J gene TRBJ1-4; 7 bases are shared with TRBD1. CDR3 length: 15 amino acids. In germline, CDR1 is MNHEY, CDR2 SMNVEV (reference sequence). This CDR3 reads CASSPRGGRREKLYF. CDR3 nucleotide sequence: TGTGCCAGCAGTCCCAGGGGGGGACGAAGGGAAAAACTGTATTTT.

The chain recombines TRBV5-5 with TRBJ1-6, with unresolved D. The CDR3 spans 14 residues. Germline V gene lookup returns CDR1 SGHKS and CDR2 YYEKEE (reference sequence). Trimming shortened V by 4 bases and J by 10 bases, and 15 bases separated the two germline ends. CDR3 in amino acids: CASSRGRVRSPLHF. DNA of the CDR3: TGTGCCAGCAGCCGGGGTCGGGTACGATCACCCCTCCACTTT.

Worth noting for this clonotype: Since the CDR3 does not end with the conserved phenylalanine or tryptophan, this likely comes from a read error. V is TRBV10-3 and J is TRBJ2-7; TRBD2 matches at 13 bases. Germline lookup yields CDR1 ENHRY and CDR2 SYGVKD. With 2 bases clipped from V and 4 bases from J, the junction kept 2 bases outside the gene matches. This CDR3 has 15 amino acids. The CDR3 reads CAISEGLAGVYEQYS. DNA of the CDR3: TGTGCCATCAGTGAGGGACTAGCGGGAGTTTACGAGCAGTACTCC.

This clonotype was observed a handful of times. The rearrangement uses TRBV6-1 and TRBJ2-2, with 7 nucleotides matching TRBD2. Germline trimming cut 7 bases from V and 5 bases from J; bases unmatched to any gene: 16. The CDR3 consists of 17 residues. Germline values: CDR1 MNHNS, CDR2 SASEGT. CDR3 coding DNA: TGTGCCAGCAAAGGGAGGGTTGGAGACACGGCAACCGGGGAGCTGTTTTTT. This encodes CASKGRVGDTATGELFF.

The V gene is TRBV7-2, the J gene TRBJ2-5; TRBD1 or TRBD2 may be the D gene (5 bases each). The V end was cut by 1 base, the J end by 5 bases, with 17 bases between. This CDR3 is built from 16 residues. Per germline, CDR1 SGHTA and CDR2 FQGNSA. CDR3 nucleotide sequence: TGTGCCAGCAGCTTAGAGGGTAGCTCGGGGCTGGAGACCCAGTACTTC. Residues: CASSLEGSSGLETQYF.